The T cell receptor (beta chain) under discussion was sequenced for a study of beta chain features in type 1 diabetes. Looking at the study overall: Regarding age, gender and cell yields, patients proved similar to healthy donors.

General observations from the study: There was no resolution here of whether HLA type influences TCRB rearrangement.

This clone was seen a few times. Its specificity is unknown. Expressed TCRB transcripts were sequenced because the entire RNA isolate underwent reverse transcription. Data came from immunoSEQ multiplex PCR; TCRdb stores just in-frame clones and leaves some out. This table has about 930,000 clones, around a sixth appearing once. The junction had 7 bases not matched to a gene; V was cut back by 0 bases and J by 8 bases. The CDR3 length is 15 residues. CDR1 and CDR2 from the germline V gene are MNHEY and SMNVEV (reference sequence). Sequencing was performed on naive CD4+ T cells from blood. This clonotype was sampled from a woman aged 18-29 years in good health. The gene calls are TRBV27 and TRBJ1-2; 9 bases are shared with TRBD1. The CDR3 DNA reads TGTGCCAGCAGTTTATCGGTGGGACAGGGATACGGCTACACCTTC. This gives the protein CASSLSVGQGYGYTF.